The rows below give T cell receptor beta chains drawn from one sample of a study of beta chain features in type 1 diabetes. Assay: immunoSEQ multiplex PCR; the TCRdb copy retains only in-frame clones and omits some. Of about 99,000 clones listed, over 25% are singletons. Sequences were obtained from central memory CD4+ T cells from blood. These receptors were obtained from a woman younger than 30 with type 1 diabetes. Both conserved end residues are part of each CDR3. A D gene is named only where the DNA matches it firmly. Size values are once, few and many counts, or a class for expanded clones, and some rows have none.

j_call,d_call,clone_size,v_call,cdr3_nt,cdr3_aa
TRBJ2-5,TRBD1,NA,TRBV7-9,TGTGCCAGCAGCTTAGCGACAGGGGTCCAAGAGACCCAGTACTTC,CASSLATGVQETQYF
TRBJ2-5,NA,few,TRBV28,TGTGCCACACGGGGGACCCAAGAGACCCAGTACTTC,CATRGTQETQYF
TRBJ1-2,NA,NA,TRBV7-2,TGTGCCAGCAGCCTGACGGGGGAGGCTAACTATGGCTACACCTTC,CASSLTGEANYGYTF
TRBJ2-3,TRBD2,NA,TRBV5-1,TGCGCCAGCAGCTTAGCGGGAGGGTCCATAGATACGCAGTATTTT,CASSLAGGSIDTQYF
TRBJ2-5,NA,NA,TRBV6-1,TGTGCCAGCAGTGAAAGGGGTAAGGGGCAAGAGACCCAGTACTTC,CASSERGKGQETQYF
TRBJ1-2,NA,NA,TRBV7-6,TGTGCCAGCAGCTTAGGACTAAACTATGGCTACACCTTC,CASSLGLNYGYTF
TRBJ2-3,NA,NA,TRBV28,TGTGCCAGCAGCCCTCTCAGGGGTACGCAGTATTTT,CASSPLRGTQYF
TRBJ1-1,NA,NA,TRBV7-8,TGTGCCAGCAGCCCGGTGGGGGGGCAAACTGAAGCTTTCTTT,CASSPVGGQTEAFF
TRBJ2-3,TRBD1,few,TRBV19,TGTGCCAGTGCAACAGGGGCCACAGATACGCAGTATTTT,CASATGATDTQYF
TRBJ1-2,NA,NA,TRBV14,TGTGCCAGCAGCCAAGATTCGCGGGTTGGCTACACCTTC,CASSQDSRVGYTF
TRBJ2-5,NA,NA,TRBV7-9,TGTGCCAGCAGCTTCGGTCACCAAGAGACCCAGTACTTC,CASSFGHQETQYF
TRBJ2-5,TRBD2,NA,TRBV5-4,TGTGCCAGCAGCCTTCCCGGGACTAGCGGGAGAAGTAGGGAGACCCAGTACTTC,CASSLPGTSGRSRETQYF
TRBJ2-2,NA,NA,TRBV5-1,TGCGCCAGCAGCTTGGAGTCAGGGGCTGACACCGGGGAGCTGTTTTTT,CASSLESGADTGELFF
TRBJ1-1,NA,NA,TRBV5-1,TGCGCCAGCAGCTTGGAAGGGGGTGGGGAAGCTTTCTTT,CASSLEGGGEAFF
TRBJ2-2,NA,NA,TRBV25-1,TGTGCCAGCAGTGCGGGGTACGGGGAGCTGTTTTTT,CASSAGYGELFF
TRBJ2-5,NA,NA,TRBV10-3,TGTGCCACGCAAGGGGGGGCGCGCCAAGAGACCCAGTACTTC,CATQGGARQETQYF
TRBJ2-1,TRBD2,few,TRBV28,TGTGCCAGCGGTCTAGCGGGAGTTCGGAATGAGCAGTTCTTC,CASGLAGVRNEQFF
TRBJ2-2,NA,NA,TRBV5-1,TGCGCCAGCAGCTTGCTAGCGACGAACACCGGGGAGCTGTTTTTT,CASSLLATNTGELFF